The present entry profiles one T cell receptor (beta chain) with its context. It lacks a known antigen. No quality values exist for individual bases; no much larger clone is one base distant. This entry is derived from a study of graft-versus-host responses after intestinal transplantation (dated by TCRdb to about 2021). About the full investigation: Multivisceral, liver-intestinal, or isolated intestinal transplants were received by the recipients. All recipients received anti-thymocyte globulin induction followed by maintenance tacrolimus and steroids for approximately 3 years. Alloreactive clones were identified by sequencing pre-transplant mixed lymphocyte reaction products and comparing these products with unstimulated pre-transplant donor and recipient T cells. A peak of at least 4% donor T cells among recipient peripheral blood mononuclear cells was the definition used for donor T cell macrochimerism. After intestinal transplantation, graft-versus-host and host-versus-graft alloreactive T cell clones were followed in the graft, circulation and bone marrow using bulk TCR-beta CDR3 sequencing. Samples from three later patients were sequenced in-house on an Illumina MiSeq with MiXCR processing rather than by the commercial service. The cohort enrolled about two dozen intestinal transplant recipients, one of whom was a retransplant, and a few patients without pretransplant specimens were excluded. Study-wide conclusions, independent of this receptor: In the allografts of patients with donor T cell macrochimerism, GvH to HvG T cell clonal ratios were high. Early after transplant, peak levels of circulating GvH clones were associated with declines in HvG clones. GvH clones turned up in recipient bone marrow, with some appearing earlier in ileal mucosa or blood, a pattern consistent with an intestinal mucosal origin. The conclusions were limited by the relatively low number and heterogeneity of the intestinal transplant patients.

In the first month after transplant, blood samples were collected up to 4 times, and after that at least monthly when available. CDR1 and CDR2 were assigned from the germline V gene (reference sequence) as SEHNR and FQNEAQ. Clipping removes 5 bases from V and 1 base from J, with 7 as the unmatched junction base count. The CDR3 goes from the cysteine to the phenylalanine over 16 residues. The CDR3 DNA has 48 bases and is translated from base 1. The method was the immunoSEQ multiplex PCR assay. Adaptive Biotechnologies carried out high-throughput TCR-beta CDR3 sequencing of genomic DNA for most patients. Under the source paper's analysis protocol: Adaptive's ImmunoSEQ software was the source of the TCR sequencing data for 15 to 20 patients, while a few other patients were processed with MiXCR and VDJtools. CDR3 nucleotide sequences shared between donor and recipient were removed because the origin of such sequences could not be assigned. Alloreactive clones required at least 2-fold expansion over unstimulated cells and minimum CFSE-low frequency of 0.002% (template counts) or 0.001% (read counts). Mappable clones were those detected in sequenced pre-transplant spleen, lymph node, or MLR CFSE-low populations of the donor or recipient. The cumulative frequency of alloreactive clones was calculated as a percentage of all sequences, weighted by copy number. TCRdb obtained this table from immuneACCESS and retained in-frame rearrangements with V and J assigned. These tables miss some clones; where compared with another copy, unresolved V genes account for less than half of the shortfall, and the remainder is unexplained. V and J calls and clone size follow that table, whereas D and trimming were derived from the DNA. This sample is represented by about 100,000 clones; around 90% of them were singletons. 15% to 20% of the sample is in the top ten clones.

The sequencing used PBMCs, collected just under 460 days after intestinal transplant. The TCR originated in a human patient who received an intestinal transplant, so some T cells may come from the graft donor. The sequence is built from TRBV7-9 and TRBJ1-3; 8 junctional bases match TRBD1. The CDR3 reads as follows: CASSPQGAASGNTIYF. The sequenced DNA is TGTGCCAGCAGCCCCCAGGGGGCCGCATCTGGAAACACCATATATTTT. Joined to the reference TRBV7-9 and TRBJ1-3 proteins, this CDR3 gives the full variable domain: DTGVSQNPRHKITKRGQNVTFRCDPISEHNRLYWYRQTLGQGPEFLTYFQNEAQLEKSRLLSDRFSAERPKGSFSTLEIQRTEQGDSAMYLCASSPQGAASGNTIYFGEGSWLTVV.